The 31 T cell receptor beta chains below all came from one sample that was sequenced in a study of blood T cell repertoires in COVID-19. Sequencing was performed with immunoSEQ multiplex PCR; in TCRdb, only in-frame clones are kept and a portion is missing. The data hold 250,000 to 350,000 clones, with around 87% observed a single time. Sequences were obtained from peripheral blood. The origin of the receptors is a woman aged 50 to 65 who had recovered from COVID-19.

The CDR3 DNA reads TGTGCCAGCAGCGGTAGCGGGAGAGGGGCAGATACGCAGTATTTT. This gives the protein CASSGSGRGADTQYF. This sequence joins TRBV9 and TRBJ2-3; 9 nucleotides align to TRBD2. Germline trimming cut 3 bases from V and 4 bases from J; bases unmatched to any gene: 6. Germline V gives CDR1 SGDLS, CDR2 YYNGEE. CDR3 length: 15 residues.

The chain links TRBV6-2 or TRBV6-3 to TRBJ2-3; D not resolved. Germline V CDR1 and CDR2: MNHEY, SVGEGT. Trimming stripped 2 bases from V and 2 bases from J, with 14 bases between. CDR3 length: 16 amino acids. The DNA of the CDR3 is TGTGCCAGCAGTTACCCCAGTGGGCAGAACACAGATACGCAGTATTTT. As protein: CASSYPSGQNTDTQYF.

V gene TRBV11-2 combines with J gene TRBJ2-5, with D perhaps TRBD2 (6 bases). The CDR3 loop spans 13 amino acids. V lost 0 bases and J lost 5, with 7 bases in between. Germline V CDR1 and CDR2: SGHAT, FQNNGV. CDR3 amino acids: CASSLEGRETQYF. The CDR3 coding sequence is TGTGCCAGCAGCTTAGAGGGGAGGGAGACCCAGTACTTC.

This clone was seen more than once but under ten times. The rearrangement links TRBV6-5 to TRBJ2-2, with TRBD2 matching 9 bases. The V and J ends lost 6 bases and 7 bases, in that order; junction bases with no gene match: 6. The CDR3 is 14 residues long. Germline V gene lookup returns CDR1 MNHEY and CDR2 SVGAGI. CDR3 protein: CASSLGLASGELFF. The CDR3 bases are TGTGCCAGCAGCTTGGGACTAGCAAGCGGGGAGCTGTTTTTT.

The chain combines TRBV5-1 with TRBJ1-6; the D is unclear. Trimming took 1 base from V and 1 from J, leaving 12 bases between them. The CDR3 contains 17 residues. Germline loops: CDR1 SGHRS, CDR2 YFSETQ. The CDR3 reads CASSLTAIGSYNSPLHF. CDR3 sequence (DNA): TGCGCCAGCAGCTTGACGGCGATCGGGTCCTATAATTCACCCCTCCACTTT.

This clone has a handful of counts. J is TRBJ1-6 and V is TRBV14; TRBD1 matches at 10 bases. Germline CDR1 reads SGHDN; CDR2 reads FVKESK. V was pared by 4 bases and J by 10 bases, with 7 bases of the junction left unmatched. CDR3 size: 15 residues. CDR3 sequence: CASSPSGTGVSPLHF. CDR3 DNA sequence: TGTGCCAGCAGCCCATCCGGGACAGGGGTCTCACCCCTCCACTTT.

V usage is TRBV30 and J usage is TRBJ1-4; possible D gene TRBD1, 6 bases. CDR3 size: 16 residues. The V end lost 3 bases, the J end lost 5 bases, and 19 bases lay between the germline ends. Germline assignment: CDR1 GTSNPN and CDR2 SVGIG (reference sequence). The CDR3 sequence: CAWSSGRGGQNEKLFF. CDR3 nucleotides: TGTGCCTGGAGCTCGGGTAGGGGGGGACAAAATGAAAAACTGTTTTTT.

The gene calls are TRBV5-1 and TRBJ1-2; D call uncertain. The CDR3 is 14 amino acids. Germline CDR1 is SGHRS and CDR2 is YFSETQ. Trimming pared 0 bases from V and 0 bases from J, leaving 6 bases between. The CDR3 region has the DNA TGCGCCAGCAGCTTGGACGGAGCTAACTATGGCTACACCTTC. This encodes CASSLDGANYGYTF.

V usage is TRBV7-2 and J usage is TRBJ1-6; 7 bases align to TRBD1. The CDR3 loop spans 16 amino acids. V shed 3 bases and J 7 bases; nucleotides not matched to a gene: 9. Germline CDR1 reads SGHTA; CDR2 reads FQGNSA. The CDR3 coding sequence is TGTGCCAGCAGCTTTTTTACGACAGGGTTAAATTCACCCCTCCACTTT. Amino acids: CASSFFTTGLNSPLHF.

The chain's CDR3 is CASSVGQVPTRGYTF. As DNA, the CDR3 is TGTGCCAGCAGCGTCGGACAGGTGCCCACGCGCGGCTACACCTTC. The rearrangement joins TRBV9 to TRBJ1-2; TRBD1 matches at 7 bases. Trimming removed 2 bases from V and 8 bases from J; junction bases left unmatched: 12. This CDR3 spans 15 amino acids. Germline V gene data show CDR1 as SGDLS and CDR2 as YYNGEE.

This clone has only one observation. V and J are TRBV11-3 and TRBJ2-2, with 9 nucleotides matching TRBD2. After removal of 4 bases from V and 5 bases from J, the junction contained 8 bases not matched to a gene. This CDR3 spans 16 amino acids. The V gene's germline CDR1 is SGHNT and CDR2 YENEEA. The CDR3 region has the DNA TGTGCCAGCAGCTCCCGCCCTAGCGGGGTAACCGGGGAGCTGTTTTTT. Amino acids: CASSSRPSGVTGELFF.

The count of this clone is one. This sequence joins TRBV7-2 and TRBJ2-7; no clear D. Germline-derived CDR1 and CDR2 are SGHTA and FQGNSA. The CDR3 is 14 amino acids. V was pared by 5 bases and J by 4 bases, with 15 bases between. CDR3 DNA: TGTGCCAGCAGCGCAGGCCTTAGATCTTACGAGCAGTACTTC. Encoded protein: CASSAGLRSYEQYF. Using reference TRBV7-2 and TRBJ2-7 for the parts outside the CDR3, the full variable domain is GAGVSQSPSNKVTEKGKDVELRCDPISGHTALYWYRQSLGQGLEFLIYFQGNSAPDKSGLPSDRFSAERTGGSVSTLTIQRTQQEDSAVYLCASSAGLRSYEQYFGPGTRLTVT.

Points on this clone: Distinct nucleotide sequences in the sample also encode this CDR3. The V and J genes are TRBV11-2 and TRBJ2-3; 9 positions agree with TRBD1. This CDR3 has 15 residues. CDR1 is SGHAT, CDR2 FQNNGV, per germline. J was trimmed by 3 bases and V by 4 bases; bases with no gene match: 5. The DNA of the CDR3 is TGTGCCAGCAGCTCGGGACAGGGTGGTACAGATACGCAGTATTTT. It specifies CASSSGQGGTDTQYF.

The CDR3 loop is CASSLGRGGSPYNEQFF. The CDR3 bases are TGTGCCAGCAGCTTAGGTCGTGGCGGGAGTCCCTACAATGAGCAGTTCTTC. The chain employs TRBV7-2 and TRBJ2-1, with 7 bases identical to TRBD2. The CDR3 sequence is 17 residues long. The V gene's germline CDR1 is SGHTA and CDR2 FQGNSA. Trimming cost V 1 base and J 2 bases; bases outside gene matches: 8.

This clone has a handful of counts. The V gene is TRBV28, the J gene TRBJ1-1; tentative D call: TRBD1 (5 bases). This CDR3 is 14 amino acids long. Trimming left V 6 bases short and J 1 base short, with 12 bases between. Germline V lookup: CDR1 MDHEN, CDR2 SYDVKM. The CDR3 DNA reads TGTGCCAGCAGGCTCCTAGACAGGAACACTGAAGCTTTCTTT. This translates into CASRLLDRNTEAFF. Together with reference TRBV28 and TRBJ1-1, the CDR3 gives the full variable domain: DVKVTQSSRYLVKRTGEKVFLECVQDMDHENMFWYRQDPGLGLRLIYFSYDVKMKEKGDIPEGYSVSREKKERFSLILESASTNQTSMYLCASRLLDRNTEAFFGQGTRLTVV.

This clone came up a few times. The chain links TRBV5-1 to TRBJ2-2; D is ambiguous. Trimming cost V 0 bases and J 0 bases, with 6 bases left between them. Germline V gene lookup returns CDR1 SGHRS and CDR2 YFSETQ. The CDR3 is 15 amino acids. CDR3 protein: CASSLALSNTGELFF. As DNA, the CDR3 is TGCGCCAGCAGCTTGGCCTTGTCGAACACCGGGGAGCTGTTTTTT.

This chain joins TRBV6-6 and TRBJ2-1; the D gene is possibly TRBD1 (6 bases). The length of the CDR3 is 15 residues. Germline-derived CDR1 and CDR2 are MNHNY and SVGAGI (reference sequence). V lost 6 bases and J 0 bases, leaving 12 bases between the germline ends. The CDR3: CASRQGSSSYNEQFF. The CDR3 DNA reads TGTGCCAGCAGACAGGGCTCGAGCTCCTACAATGAGCAGTTCTTC.

V usage is TRBV9 and J usage is TRBJ2-1, with a weak D call TRBD2 (7 bases). The CDR3 loop spans 14 amino acids. V lost 6 bases and J 8 bases, leaving 18 bases between the germline ends. The germline gives CDR1 SGDLS, CDR2 YYNGEE. CDR3 in DNA: TGTGCCAGCACCAGAGGGGGGGCCCTCGATGAGCAGTTCTTC. Protein: CASTRGGALDEQFF.

The rearrangement uses TRBV4-2 and TRBJ1-6; D is uncertain. Trimming shortened V by 0 bases and J by 10 bases, and 7 bases separated the two germline ends. The CDR3 has 13 amino acids. In germline, CDR1 is LGHNA, CDR2 YNFKEQ. The CDR3, as DNA: TGTGCCAGCAGCCAAGATCTAGAGTCACCCCTCCACTTT. Its translation: CASSQDLESPLHF.

The CDR3 bases are TGTGCCAGCACCGTCACTAGCAGATACAATGAGCAGTTCTTC. Amino acids: CASTVTSRYNEQFF. The rearrangement uses TRBV5-4 and TRBJ2-1, with D maybe TRBD2 (6 bases). Per germline, CDR1 SGHNT and CDR2 YYREEE (reference sequence). V was shortened by 6 bases and J by 4 bases, with 14 bases between the two germline ends. The CDR3 runs to 14 residues.

This rearrangement joins TRBV29-1 to TRBJ1-2, with 8 bases matching TRBD1. This CDR3 has 16 amino acids. The J segment lost 8 bases and the V segment lost 4 bases, leaving 18 bases of the junction unmatched. CDR1 is SQVTM, CDR2 ANQGSEA, per germline. The CDR3 is CSVGRTGTGGFRGYTF. CDR3 DNA sequence: TGCAGCGTTGGGCGTACCGGAACAGGGGGATTTAGGGGCTACACCTTC.

This sequence joins TRBV5-8 and TRBJ2-7; weak D call: TRBD1 (6 bases). This CDR3 is 14 amino acids long. Germline V gives CDR1 SGHTS, CDR2 YDEGEE. V lost 1 base, J lost 2 bases, and 10 bases lay in between. CDR3 amino acids: CASSLTGQTYEQYF. CDR3 DNA sequence: TGTGCCAGCAGCTTGACAGGGCAGACCTACGAGCAGTACTTC.

The V and J genes are TRBV10-3 and TRBJ1-2; D uncertain. V shed 8 bases and J shed 5 bases, with 18 bases lying between them. The CDR3 contains 14 residues. Germline CDR1 and CDR2: ENHRY and SYGVKD. The CDR3 DNA reads as TGTGCCATCCTGCGGGCCGGACCGGGGTATGGCTACACCTTC. It yields the protein CAILRAGPGYGYTF.

The gene calls are TRBV5-4 and TRBJ1-4; D perhaps matches TRBD1 (5 bases). Trimming pared 3 bases from V and 8 bases from J, leaving 20 bases between. The germline CDR1 and CDR2 sequences are SGHNT and YYREEE (reference sequence). The CDR3 spans 16 residues. The DNA of the CDR3 is TGTGCCAGCAGCTCCCCCCAGAGCGGGGCCGTCGAAAAACTGTTTTTT. Protein: CASSSPQSGAVEKLFF.

The rearrangement joins TRBV5-6 to TRBJ1-5, with TRBD1 matching over 7 bases. V shed 4 bases, J shed 7 bases, and the junction held 5 bases outside the gene matches. CDR1 is SGHDT and CDR2 is YYEEEE in the germline V gene. CDR3 length: 13 residues. Here the CDR3 reads CASSRIQGQPQHF. The CDR3 bases are TGTGCCAGCAGCCGTATACAGGGGCAGCCCCAGCATTTT. Filled out from reference TRBV5-6 and TRBJ1-5, the complete variable domain reads DAGVTQSPTHLIKTRGQQVTLRCSPKSGHDTVSWYQQALGQGPQFIFQYYEEEERQRGNFPDRFSGHQFPNYSSELNVNALLLGDSALYLCASSRIQGQPQHFGDGTRLSIL.

The rearrangement uses TRBV4-3 and TRBJ2-1, with D unclear. The CDR3 sequence is 15 residues long. V was cut by 0 bases and J by 4 bases, with 10 bases left in between. Germline V gene lookup returns CDR1 LGHNA and CDR2 YSLEER. DNA for the CDR3: TGCGCCAGCAGCCAAGACCCGACAACTTACAATGAGCAGTTCTTC. Its translation is CASSQDPTTYNEQFF.

This clone has a handful of counts. V is TRBV5-6 and J is TRBJ1-2; possibly TRBD1 for D (5 bases). Germline CDR1 SGHDT, CDR2 YYEEEE. The CDR3 totals 14 residues. The V end lost 3 bases, the J end lost 3 bases, and 12 bases lay between the germline ends. The CDR3 region has the DNA TGTGCCAGCAGCTCTCCGGACAAATACTATGGCTACACCTTC. Its translation: CASSSPDKYYGYTF.

CDR3: CASSVTGQQNTEAFF. CDR3 bases: TGTGCCAGTAGTGTGACAGGACAGCAGAACACTGAAGCTTTCTTT. This chain links TRBV19 with TRBJ1-1; D may be TRBD1 (6 bases). The CDR3 is 15 amino acids. V was shortened by 5 bases and J by 1 base, with 14 bases between the two germline ends. CDR1 is LNHDA, CDR2 SQIVND, per germline (reference sequence).

The chain joins TRBV3-1 (or the pseudogene TRBV3-2) to TRBJ2-5, with TRBD2 matching 11 bases. The CDR3 contains 17 residues. Germline V gene lookup returns CDR1 LGHDT and CDR2 YNNKEL (reference sequence). V was clipped by 3 bases and J by 3 bases; unmatched bases: 9. The CDR3 loop reads CASSHPVGSGREETQYF. CDR3 nucleotides: TGTGCCAGCAGCCACCCCGTTGGTAGCGGGAGGGAAGAGACCCAGTACTTC.

The chain recombines TRBV5-6 with TRBJ1-2, with TRBD1 matching over 7 bases. V lost 2 bases, J lost 2 bases, and 9 bases stayed unmatched. Germline-derived CDR1 and CDR2 are SGHDT and YYEEEE. The CDR3 is 16 residues long. The CDR3 protein is CASSFPGTAVNYGYTF. In DNA form, the CDR3 reads TGTGCCAGCAGCTTCCCCGGGACAGCGGTAAACTATGGCTACACCTTC.

This sequence joins TRBV30 and TRBJ1-6; no clear D gene. This CDR3 has 14 residues. CDR1 GTSNPN and CDR2 SVGIG come from the germline V gene (reference sequence). Trimming cost V 0 bases and J 8 bases, with 11 bases left between them. The CDR3 DNA reads TGTGCCTGGAGTGTAGTGACAACGGATTCACCCCTCCACTTT. This sequence encodes CAWSVVTTDSPLHF.